This TCR beta chain emerged from a study of blood T cells in healthy people across ages. Study-level points and caveats: TCR beta diversity per million T cells fell roughly linearly with age.

Together with a sample-barcoded 5' primer, a J-beta primer mix was included in a second PCR lasting about 7 to 12 cycles. Via MiXCR, TCRdb re-called the 5' RACE reads, giving one row per CDR3 protein. The table has hundreds of thousands of distinct CDR3 sequences, around 25% seen once. Details on this clonotype: The antigen is not known. At one end the junction does not follow the germline gene, possibly because of a read error.

The sample was also linked to a second study, of T cells of mothers and their children.

The receptor was isolated from a boy younger than 18 in good health. The sample consisted of blood.

The chain's CDR3 is CASRLGAGETQYF. DNA of the CDR3: TGTGCCAGCAGGTTAGGGGCGGGGGAGACCCAGTACTTC. The chain has TRBV12-3 or TRBV12-4 and TRBJ2-5; D perhaps matches TRBD2 (6 bases). CDR3 length equals 13 residues.